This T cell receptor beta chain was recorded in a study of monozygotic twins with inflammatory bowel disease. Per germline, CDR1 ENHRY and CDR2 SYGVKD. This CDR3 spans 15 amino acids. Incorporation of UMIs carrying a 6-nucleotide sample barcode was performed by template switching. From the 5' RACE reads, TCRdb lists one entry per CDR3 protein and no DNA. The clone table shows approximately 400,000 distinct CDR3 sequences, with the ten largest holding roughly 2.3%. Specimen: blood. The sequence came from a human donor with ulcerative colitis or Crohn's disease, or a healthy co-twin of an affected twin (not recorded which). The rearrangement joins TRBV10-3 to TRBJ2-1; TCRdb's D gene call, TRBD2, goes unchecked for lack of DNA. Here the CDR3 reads CAISDVKLAGGEQFF.